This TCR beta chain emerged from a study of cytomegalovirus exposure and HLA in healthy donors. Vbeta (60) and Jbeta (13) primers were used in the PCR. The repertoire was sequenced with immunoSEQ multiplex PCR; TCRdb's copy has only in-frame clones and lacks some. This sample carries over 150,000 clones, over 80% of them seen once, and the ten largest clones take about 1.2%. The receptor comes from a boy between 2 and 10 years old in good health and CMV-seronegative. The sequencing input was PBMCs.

The CDR3 protein is CASRRIWEDEAFF. In nucleotides, the CDR3 is TGTGCCAGTAGGAGGATTTGGGAGGATGAAGCTTTCTTT. The rearrangement links TRBV19 to TRBJ1-1; D not resolved. The length of the CDR3 is 13 residues. The V and J ends lost 6 bases and 7 bases respectively, with 15 bases between them. CDR1 and CDR2 (germline): LNHDA, SQIVND (reference sequence).